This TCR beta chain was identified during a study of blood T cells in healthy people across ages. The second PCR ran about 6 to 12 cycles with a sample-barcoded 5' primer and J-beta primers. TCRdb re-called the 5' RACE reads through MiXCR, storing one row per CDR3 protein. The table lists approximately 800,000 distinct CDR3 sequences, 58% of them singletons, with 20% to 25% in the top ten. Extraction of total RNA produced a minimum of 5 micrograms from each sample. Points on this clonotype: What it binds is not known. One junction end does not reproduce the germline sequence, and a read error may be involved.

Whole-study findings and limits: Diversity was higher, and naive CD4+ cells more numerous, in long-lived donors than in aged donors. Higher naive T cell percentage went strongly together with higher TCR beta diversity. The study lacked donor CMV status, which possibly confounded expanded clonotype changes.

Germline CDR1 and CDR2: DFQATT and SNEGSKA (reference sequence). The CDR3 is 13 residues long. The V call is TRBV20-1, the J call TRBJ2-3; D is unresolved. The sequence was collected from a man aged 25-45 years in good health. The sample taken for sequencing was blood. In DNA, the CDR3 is TGCAGTGCTAGAGGTGCGGTCACAGATACGCTGTATTTT. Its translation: CSARGAVTDTLYF.